This T cell receptor beta chain derives from a study of shared clonotypes between healthy human individuals. This clone turned up a few times. The repertoire was sequenced with immunoSEQ multiplex PCR; TCRdb's copy has only in-frame clones and lacks some. Of some 980,000 clones listed, 70% to 85% are singletons. The germline V gene has CDR1 MNHNS and CDR2 SASEGT. The V segment lost 1 base and the J segment 3 bases; nucleotides outside the gene matches: 2. There are 15 residues in the CDR3. Input material: memory CD4+ T cells sorted from blood. Sample subset: CD45RA-negative fraction. The clonotype originates from a man younger than 35 in good health. V is TRBV6-1 and J is TRBJ2-7, with 11 bases aligning to TRBD1. The CDR3 coding sequence is TGTGCCAGCAGTGAAGGGACAGGGGGCGGCTACGAGCAGTACTTC. This sequence encodes CASSEGTGGGYEQYF.